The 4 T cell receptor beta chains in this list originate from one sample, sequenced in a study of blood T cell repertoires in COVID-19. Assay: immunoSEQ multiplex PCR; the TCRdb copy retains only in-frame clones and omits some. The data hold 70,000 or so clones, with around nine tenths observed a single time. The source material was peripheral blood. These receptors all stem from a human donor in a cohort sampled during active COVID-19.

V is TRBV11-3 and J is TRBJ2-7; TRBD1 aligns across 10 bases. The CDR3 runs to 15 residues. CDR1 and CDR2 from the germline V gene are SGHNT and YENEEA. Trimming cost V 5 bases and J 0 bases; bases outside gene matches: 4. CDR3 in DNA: TGTGCCAGCAGCGCGACAGGGGGCAGCTCCTACGAGCAGTACTTC. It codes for CASSATGGSSYEQYF.

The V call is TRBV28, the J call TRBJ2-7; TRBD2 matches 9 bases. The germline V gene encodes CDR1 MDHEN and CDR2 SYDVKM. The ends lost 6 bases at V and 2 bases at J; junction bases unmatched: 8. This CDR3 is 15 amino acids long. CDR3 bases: TGTGCCAGCAGCCCGGGTGGCGGGAGGGCCTACGAGCAGTACTTC. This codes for CASSPGGGRAYEQYF.

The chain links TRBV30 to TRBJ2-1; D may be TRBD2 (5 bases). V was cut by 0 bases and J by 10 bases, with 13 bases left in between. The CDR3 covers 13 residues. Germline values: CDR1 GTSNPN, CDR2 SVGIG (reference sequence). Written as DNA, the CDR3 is TGTGCCTGGAGTGTACAGCCCGGCGGGGAGCAGTTCTTC. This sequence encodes CAWSVQPGGEQFF.

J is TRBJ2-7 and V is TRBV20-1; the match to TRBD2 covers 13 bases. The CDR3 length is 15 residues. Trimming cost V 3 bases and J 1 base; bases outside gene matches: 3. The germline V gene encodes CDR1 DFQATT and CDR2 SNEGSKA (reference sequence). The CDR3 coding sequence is TGCAGTGCTAGTAGACTAGCGGGAGGTTCCTACGAGCAGTACTTC. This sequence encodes CSASRLAGGSYEQYF.